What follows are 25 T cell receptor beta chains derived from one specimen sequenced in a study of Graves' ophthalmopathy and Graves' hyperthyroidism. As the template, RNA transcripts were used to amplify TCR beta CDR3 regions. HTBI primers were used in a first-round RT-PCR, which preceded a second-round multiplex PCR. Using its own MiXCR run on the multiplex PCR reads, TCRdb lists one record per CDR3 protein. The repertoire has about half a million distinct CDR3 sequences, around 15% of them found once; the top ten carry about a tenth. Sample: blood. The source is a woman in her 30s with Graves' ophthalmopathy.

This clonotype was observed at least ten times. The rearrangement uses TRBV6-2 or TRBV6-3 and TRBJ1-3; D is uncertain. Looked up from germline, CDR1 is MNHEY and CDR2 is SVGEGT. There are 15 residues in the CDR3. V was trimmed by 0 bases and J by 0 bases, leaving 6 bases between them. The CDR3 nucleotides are TGTGCCAGCAGTTACTCGCCAGTCTCTGGAAACACCATATATTTT. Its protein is CASSYSPVSGNTIYF.

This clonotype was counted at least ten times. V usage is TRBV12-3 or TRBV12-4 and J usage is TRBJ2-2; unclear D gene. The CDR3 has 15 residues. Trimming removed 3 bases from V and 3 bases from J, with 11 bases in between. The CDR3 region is CASSFLTLHTGELFF. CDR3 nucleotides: TGTGCCAGCAGTTTCTTGACCCTTCACACCGGGGAGCTGTTTTTT.

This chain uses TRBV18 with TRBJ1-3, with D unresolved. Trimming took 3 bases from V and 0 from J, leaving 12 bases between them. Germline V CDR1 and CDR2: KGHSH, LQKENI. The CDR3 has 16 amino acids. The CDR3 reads CASSPNGDPSGNTIYF. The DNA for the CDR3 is TGTGCCAGCTCACCGAACGGCGACCCCTCTGGAAACACCATATATTTT.

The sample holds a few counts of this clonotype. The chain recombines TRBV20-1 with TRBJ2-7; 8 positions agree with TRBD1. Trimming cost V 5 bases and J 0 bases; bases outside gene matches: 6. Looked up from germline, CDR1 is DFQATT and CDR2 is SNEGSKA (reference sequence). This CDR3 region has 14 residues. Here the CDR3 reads CSAPGQGDSYEQYF. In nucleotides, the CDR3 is TGCAGTGCTCCCGGACAGGGCGACTCCTACGAGCAGTACTTC.

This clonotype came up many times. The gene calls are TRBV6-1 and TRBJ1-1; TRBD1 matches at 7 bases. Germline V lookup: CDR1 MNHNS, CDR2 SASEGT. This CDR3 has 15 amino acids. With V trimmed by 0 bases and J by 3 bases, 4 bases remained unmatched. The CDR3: CASSEAARGYTEAFF. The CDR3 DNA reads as TGTGCCAGCAGTGAAGCAGCCAGGGGGTACACTGAAGCTTTCTTT.

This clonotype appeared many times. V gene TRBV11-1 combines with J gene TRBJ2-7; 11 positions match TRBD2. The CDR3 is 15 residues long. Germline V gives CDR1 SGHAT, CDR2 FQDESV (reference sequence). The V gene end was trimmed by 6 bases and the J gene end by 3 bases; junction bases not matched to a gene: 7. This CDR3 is CASSPTSGGVYEQYF. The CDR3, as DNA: TGTGCCAGCAGTCCAACTAGCGGGGGAGTCTACGAGCAGTACTTC.

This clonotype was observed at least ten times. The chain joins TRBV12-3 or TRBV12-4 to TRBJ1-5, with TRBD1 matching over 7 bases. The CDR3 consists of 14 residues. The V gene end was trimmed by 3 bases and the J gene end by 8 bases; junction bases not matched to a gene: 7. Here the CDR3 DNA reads TGTGCCAGCAGTTTGGGACAGAAAGGGGAGCCCCAGCATTTT. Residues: CASSLGQKGEPQHF.

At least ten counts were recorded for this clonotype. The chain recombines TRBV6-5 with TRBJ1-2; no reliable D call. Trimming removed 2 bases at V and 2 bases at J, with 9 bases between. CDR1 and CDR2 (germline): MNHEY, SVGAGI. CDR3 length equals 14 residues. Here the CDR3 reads CASSYGSENYGYTF. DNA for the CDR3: TGTGCCAGCAGTTACGGGTCAGAAAACTATGGCTACACCTTC.

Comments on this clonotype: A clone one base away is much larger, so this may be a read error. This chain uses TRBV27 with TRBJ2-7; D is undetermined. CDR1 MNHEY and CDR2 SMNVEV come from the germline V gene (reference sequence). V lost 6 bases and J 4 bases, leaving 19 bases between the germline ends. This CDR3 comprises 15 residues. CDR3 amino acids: CASRVLQVQLYEQYF. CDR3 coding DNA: TGTGCCAGCAGGGTTCTCCAGGTGCAATTGTACGAGCAGTACTTC.

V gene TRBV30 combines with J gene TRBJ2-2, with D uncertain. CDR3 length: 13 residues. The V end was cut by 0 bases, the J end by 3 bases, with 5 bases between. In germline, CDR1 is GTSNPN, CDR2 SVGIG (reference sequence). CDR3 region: CAWSVLDTGELFF. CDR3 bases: TGTGCCTGGAGTGTATTGGACACCGGGGAGCTGTTTTTT.

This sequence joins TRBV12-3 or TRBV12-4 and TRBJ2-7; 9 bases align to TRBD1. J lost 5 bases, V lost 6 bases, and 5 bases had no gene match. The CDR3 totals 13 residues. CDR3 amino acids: CASRDRGWHEQYF. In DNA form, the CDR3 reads TGTGCCAGCAGGGACAGGGGATGGCACGAGCAGTACTTC.

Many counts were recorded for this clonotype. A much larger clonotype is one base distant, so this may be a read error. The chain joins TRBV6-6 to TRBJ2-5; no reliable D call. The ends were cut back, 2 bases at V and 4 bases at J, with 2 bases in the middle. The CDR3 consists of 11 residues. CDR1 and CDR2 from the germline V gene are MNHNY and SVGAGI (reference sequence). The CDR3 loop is CASSYPETQYF. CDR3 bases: TGTGCCAGCAGTTACCCAGAGACCCAGTACTTC.

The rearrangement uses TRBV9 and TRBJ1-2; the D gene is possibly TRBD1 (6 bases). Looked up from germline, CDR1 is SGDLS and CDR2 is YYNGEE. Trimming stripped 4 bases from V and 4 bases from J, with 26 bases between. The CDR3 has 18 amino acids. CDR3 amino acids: CASSSYRLRGMFLYGYTF. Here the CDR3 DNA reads TGTGCCAGCAGCAGCTACAGGCTAAGGGGGATGTTCCTCTATGGCTACACCTTC.

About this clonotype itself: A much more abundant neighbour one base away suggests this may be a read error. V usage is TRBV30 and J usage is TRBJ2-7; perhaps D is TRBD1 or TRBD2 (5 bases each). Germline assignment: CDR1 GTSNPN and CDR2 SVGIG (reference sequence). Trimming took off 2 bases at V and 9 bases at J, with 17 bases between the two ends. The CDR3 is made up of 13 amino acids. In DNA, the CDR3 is TGTGCCTGGAGTCGGGACGGTGGGGTCGGGCAGTACTTC. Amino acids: CAWSRDGGVGQYF.

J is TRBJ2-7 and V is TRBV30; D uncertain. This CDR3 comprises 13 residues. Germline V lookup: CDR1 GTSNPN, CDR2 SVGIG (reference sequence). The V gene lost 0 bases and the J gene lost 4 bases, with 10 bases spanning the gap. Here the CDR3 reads CAWSVGGVYEQYF. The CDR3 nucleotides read TGTGCCTGGAGTGTGGGCGGTGTTTACGAGCAGTACTTC.

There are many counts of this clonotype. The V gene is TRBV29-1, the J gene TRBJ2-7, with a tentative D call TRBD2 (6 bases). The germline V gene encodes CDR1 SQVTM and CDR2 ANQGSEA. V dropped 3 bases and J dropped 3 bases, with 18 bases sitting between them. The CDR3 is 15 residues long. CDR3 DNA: TGCAGCGTTGAGGTATCGGGAGAGATTCACTACGAGCAGTACTTC. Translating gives CSVEVSGEIHYEQYF.

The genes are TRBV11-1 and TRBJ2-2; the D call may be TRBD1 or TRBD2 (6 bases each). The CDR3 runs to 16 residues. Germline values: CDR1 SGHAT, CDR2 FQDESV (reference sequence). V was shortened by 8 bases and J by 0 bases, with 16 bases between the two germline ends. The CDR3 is CASLPGGTPNTGELFF. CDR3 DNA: TGTGCCAGCCTCCCCGGGGGCACCCCGAACACCGGGGAGCTGTTTTTT.

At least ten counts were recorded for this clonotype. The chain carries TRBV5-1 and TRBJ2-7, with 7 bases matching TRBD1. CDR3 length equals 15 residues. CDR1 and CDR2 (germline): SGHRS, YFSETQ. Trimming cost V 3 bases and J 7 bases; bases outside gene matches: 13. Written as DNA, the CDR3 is TGCGCCAGCAGCTCACCAAACAGGGGATCTGAGGAGCAGTACTTC. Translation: CASSSPNRGSEEQYF.

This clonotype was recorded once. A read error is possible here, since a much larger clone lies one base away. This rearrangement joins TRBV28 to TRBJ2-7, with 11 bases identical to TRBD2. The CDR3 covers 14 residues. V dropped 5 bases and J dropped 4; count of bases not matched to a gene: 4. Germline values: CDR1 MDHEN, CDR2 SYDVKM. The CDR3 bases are TGTGCCAGCAGTCCTCGGACTAGCGGGTACGAGCAGTACGTC. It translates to CASSPRTSGYEQYV.

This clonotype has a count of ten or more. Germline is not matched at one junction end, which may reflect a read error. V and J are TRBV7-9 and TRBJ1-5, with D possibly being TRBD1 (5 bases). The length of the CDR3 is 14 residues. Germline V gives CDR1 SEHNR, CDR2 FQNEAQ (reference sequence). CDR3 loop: CATSPGTFNQPQHF. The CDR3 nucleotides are TGTGCCACCAGCCCGGGGACTTTTAATCAGCCCCAGCATTTT.

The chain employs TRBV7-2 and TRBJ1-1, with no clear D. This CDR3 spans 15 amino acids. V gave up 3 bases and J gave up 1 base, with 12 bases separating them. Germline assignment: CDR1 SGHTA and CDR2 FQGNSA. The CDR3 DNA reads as TGTGCCAGCAGCTTTCCCTTCGTCAAGAACACTGAAGCTTTCTTT. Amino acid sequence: CASSFPFVKNTEAFF.

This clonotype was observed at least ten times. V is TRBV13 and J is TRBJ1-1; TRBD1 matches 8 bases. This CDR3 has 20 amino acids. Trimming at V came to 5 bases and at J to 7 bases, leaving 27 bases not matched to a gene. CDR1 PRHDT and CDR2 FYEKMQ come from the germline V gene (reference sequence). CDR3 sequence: CASSNRQGRLLLLREHEAFF. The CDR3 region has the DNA TGTGCCAGCAGCAACCGACAGGGGCGACTGCTCCTTCTTCGGGAGCATGAAGCTTTCTTT.

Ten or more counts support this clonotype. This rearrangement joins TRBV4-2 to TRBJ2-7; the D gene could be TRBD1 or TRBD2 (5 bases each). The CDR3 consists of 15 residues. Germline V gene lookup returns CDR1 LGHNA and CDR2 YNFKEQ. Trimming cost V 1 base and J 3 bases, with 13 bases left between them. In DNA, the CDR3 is TGTGCCAGCAGCCAAGCCTCGGGACCGAGCTACGAGCAGTACTTC. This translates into CASSQASGPSYEQYF.

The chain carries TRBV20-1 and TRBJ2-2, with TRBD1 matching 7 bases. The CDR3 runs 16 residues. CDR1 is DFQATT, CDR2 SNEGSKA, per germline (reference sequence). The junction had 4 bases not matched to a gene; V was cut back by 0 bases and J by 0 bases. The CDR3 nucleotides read TGCAGTGCTAGAGAAACCGGGACAGCGAACACCGGGGAGCTGTTTTTT. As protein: CSARETGTANTGELFF.

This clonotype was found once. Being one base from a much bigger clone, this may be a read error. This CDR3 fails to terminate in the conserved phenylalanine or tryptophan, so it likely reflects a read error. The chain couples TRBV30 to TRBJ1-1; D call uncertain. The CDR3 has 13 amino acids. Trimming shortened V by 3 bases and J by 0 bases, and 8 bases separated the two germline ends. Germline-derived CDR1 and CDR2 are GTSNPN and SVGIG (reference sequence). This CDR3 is CAWRPGLNTEAFY. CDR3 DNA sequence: TGTGCCTGGAGACCCGGCCTGAACACTGAAGCTTTCTAT.